This T cell receptor (beta chain) emerged from a study of blood T cell repertoires in COVID-19. The table came from immunoSEQ multiplex PCR; TCRdb's copy has only in-frame clones and leaves some out. The sample lists some 370,000 clones; 70% to 90% were seen once. CDR3 length: 16 residues. CDR1 is MNHEY and CDR2 is SVGAGI in the germline V gene. The V and J ends lost 3 bases and 2 bases, in that order; junction bases with no gene match: 4. This chain links TRBV6-5 with TRBJ2-2, with TRBD2 identical over 9 bases. The clonotype comes from a woman in her twenties or thirties with COVID-19, enrolled during active disease. The sequenced material came from peripheral blood. The CDR3 DNA is TGTGCCAGCAGTTATCCAGCGGGAGGCAACACCGGGGAGCTGTTTTTT. Its protein product is CASSYPAGGNTGELFF.